This T cell receptor beta chain was captured by sequencing in a study of cytomegalovirus exposure and HLA in healthy donors. This clone has only a few counts. With 60 Vbeta and 13 Jbeta primers, the PCR was carried out. Clones were read by immunoSEQ multiplex PCR, and TCRdb kept only the in-frame ones, dropping some. This table has 80,000 or so clones, about three quarters appearing once. Trimming cost V 4 bases and J 8 bases, with 9 bases left between them. The CDR3 totals 12 residues. Germline V lookup: CDR1 KGHSH, CDR2 LQKENI. V and J are TRBV18 and TRBJ2-1; D gene unclear. Sequences were obtained from PBMCs. This TCR was sampled from a man between 40 and 49 years old in good health and CMV-seronegative. CDR3 DNA: TGTGCCAGCTCACGTGCTTCGGATGAGCAGTTCTTC. Amino acid sequence: CASSRASDEQFF. Full variable domain (remainder filled in from reference TRBV18 and TRBJ2-1): NAGVMQNPRHLVRRRGQEARLRCSPMKGHSHVYWYRQLPEEGLKFMVYLQKENIIDESGMPKERFSAEFPKEGPSILRIQQVVRGDSAAYFCASSRASDEQFFGPGTRLTVL.